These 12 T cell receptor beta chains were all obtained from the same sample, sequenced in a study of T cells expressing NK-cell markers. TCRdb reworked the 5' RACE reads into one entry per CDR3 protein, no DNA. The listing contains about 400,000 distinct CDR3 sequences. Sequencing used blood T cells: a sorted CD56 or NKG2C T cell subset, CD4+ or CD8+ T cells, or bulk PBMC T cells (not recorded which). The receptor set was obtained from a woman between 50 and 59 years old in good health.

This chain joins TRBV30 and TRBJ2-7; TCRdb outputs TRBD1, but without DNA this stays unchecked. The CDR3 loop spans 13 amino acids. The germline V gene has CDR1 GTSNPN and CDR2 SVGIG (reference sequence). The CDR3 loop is CAWMGRGHYEQYF.

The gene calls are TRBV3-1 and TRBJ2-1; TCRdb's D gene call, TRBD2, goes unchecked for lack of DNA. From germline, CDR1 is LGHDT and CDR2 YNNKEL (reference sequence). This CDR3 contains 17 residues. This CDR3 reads CASSQELGAGGRNEQFF.

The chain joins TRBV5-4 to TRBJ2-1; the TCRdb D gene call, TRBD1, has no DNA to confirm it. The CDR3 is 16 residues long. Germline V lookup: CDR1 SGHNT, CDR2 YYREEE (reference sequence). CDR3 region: CASSSKRQPLGDEQFF. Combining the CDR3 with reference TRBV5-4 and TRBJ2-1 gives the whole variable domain ETGVTQSPTHLIKTRGQQVTLRCSSQSGHNTVSWYQQALGQGPQFIFQYYREEENGRGNFPPRFSGLQFPNYSSELNVNALELDDSALYLCASSSKRQPLGDEQFFGPGTRLTVL.

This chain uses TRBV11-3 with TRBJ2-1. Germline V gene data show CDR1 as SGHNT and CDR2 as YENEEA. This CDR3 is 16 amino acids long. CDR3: CASSFSSLGSYNEQFF.

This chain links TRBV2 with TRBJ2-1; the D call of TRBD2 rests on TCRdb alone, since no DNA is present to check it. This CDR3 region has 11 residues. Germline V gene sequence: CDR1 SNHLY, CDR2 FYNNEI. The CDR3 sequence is CAGGRNNEQFF.

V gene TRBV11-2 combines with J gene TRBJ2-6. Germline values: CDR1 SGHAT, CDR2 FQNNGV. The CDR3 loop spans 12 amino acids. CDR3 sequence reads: CASSPDRIDLTF.

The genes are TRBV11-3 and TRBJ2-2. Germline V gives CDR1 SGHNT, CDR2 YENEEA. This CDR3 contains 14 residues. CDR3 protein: CASSLTATTGELFF.

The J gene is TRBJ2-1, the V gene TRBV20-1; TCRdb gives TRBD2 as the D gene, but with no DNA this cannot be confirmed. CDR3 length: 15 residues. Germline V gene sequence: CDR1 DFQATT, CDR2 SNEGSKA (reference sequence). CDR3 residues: CSASSGRGSYNEQFF.

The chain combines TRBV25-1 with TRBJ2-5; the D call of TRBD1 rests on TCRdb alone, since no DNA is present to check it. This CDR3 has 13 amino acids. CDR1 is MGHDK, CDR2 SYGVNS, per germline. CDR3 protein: CASSGDSQETQYF.

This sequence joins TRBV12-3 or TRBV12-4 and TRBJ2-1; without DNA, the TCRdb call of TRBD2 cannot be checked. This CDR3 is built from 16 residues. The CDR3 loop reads CASSAPWGLAGDEQFF.

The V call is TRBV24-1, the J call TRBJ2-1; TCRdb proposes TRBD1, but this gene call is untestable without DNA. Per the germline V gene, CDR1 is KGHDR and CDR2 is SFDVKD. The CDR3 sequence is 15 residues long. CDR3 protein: CATSESTVSYNEQFF.

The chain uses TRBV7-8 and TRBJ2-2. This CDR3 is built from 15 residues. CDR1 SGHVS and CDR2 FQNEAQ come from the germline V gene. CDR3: CASSRVKLDTGELFF.